This TCR beta chain was observed in a study of T cells after yellow fever vaccination. Whole-study results and caveats: Boosting was followed by the reappearance of most primary-vaccination clones (just under 97% CD4, 88% CD8). Bulk-population clonotypes that are abundant could appear as contaminants in FACS-sorted repertoires.

A 5'RACE template-switching step, the method used to make TCR cDNA, added a universal primer site and UMIs. In TCRdb, the 5' RACE reads were re-called with MiXCR into one record per CDR3 protein. The repertoire holds about 220,000 distinct CDR3 sequences, around 3.1% seen once, with about 3% in the top ten. V shed 1 base, J shed 4 bases, and the junction held 9 bases outside the gene matches. The CDR3 runs 17 residues. Germline assignment: CDR1 SGHVS and CDR2 FNYEAQ. This clonotype appeared a few times. Antigen specificity is unknown. Sequenced material: CD4+ T cells sorted from PBMCs, taken 10 days after the yellow fever booster vaccination. The chain carries TRBV7-6 and TRBJ1-1; 10 bases map to TRBD1. The sequence was obtained from a man in his late teens or twenties who received the YFV17D yellow fever vaccine. The CDR3 bases are TGTGCCAGCAGCTTAGAGCGGGTAGGACAGGGGGTCACTGAAGCTTTCTTT. It yields the protein CASSLERVGQGVTEAFF.